The clone carrying this T cell receptor beta chain was detected only a few times. The sample comes from a study of OX40 agonist ivuxolimab in advanced cancers. Study summary: Averaging about 60 years in age, with a range of about 20 to 90, the cohort was about 86% male.

Some clones are missing from TCRdb's copy, which holds only in-frame ones; the method was immunoSEQ multiplex PCR. In the table there are roughly 86,000 clones, about 90% of which are singletons. Trimming pared 7 bases from V and 0 bases from J, leaving 9 bases between. The germline V gene has CDR1 SGHTA and CDR2 FQGTGA. CDR3 size: 14 residues. This sequence originates from an adult with an advanced solid tumor such as melanoma, head and neck, liver or kidney cancer. The sequencing used CD4+ or CD8+ T cells sorted from blood, collected in a trial of the OX40 agonist ivuxolimab. The V gene is TRBV7-3, the J gene TRBJ2-2; the D is unclear. The CDR3 DNA reads TGTGCCAGCACCGACTTGACGAACACCGGGGAGCTGTTTTTT. Translation: CASTDLTNTGELFF.